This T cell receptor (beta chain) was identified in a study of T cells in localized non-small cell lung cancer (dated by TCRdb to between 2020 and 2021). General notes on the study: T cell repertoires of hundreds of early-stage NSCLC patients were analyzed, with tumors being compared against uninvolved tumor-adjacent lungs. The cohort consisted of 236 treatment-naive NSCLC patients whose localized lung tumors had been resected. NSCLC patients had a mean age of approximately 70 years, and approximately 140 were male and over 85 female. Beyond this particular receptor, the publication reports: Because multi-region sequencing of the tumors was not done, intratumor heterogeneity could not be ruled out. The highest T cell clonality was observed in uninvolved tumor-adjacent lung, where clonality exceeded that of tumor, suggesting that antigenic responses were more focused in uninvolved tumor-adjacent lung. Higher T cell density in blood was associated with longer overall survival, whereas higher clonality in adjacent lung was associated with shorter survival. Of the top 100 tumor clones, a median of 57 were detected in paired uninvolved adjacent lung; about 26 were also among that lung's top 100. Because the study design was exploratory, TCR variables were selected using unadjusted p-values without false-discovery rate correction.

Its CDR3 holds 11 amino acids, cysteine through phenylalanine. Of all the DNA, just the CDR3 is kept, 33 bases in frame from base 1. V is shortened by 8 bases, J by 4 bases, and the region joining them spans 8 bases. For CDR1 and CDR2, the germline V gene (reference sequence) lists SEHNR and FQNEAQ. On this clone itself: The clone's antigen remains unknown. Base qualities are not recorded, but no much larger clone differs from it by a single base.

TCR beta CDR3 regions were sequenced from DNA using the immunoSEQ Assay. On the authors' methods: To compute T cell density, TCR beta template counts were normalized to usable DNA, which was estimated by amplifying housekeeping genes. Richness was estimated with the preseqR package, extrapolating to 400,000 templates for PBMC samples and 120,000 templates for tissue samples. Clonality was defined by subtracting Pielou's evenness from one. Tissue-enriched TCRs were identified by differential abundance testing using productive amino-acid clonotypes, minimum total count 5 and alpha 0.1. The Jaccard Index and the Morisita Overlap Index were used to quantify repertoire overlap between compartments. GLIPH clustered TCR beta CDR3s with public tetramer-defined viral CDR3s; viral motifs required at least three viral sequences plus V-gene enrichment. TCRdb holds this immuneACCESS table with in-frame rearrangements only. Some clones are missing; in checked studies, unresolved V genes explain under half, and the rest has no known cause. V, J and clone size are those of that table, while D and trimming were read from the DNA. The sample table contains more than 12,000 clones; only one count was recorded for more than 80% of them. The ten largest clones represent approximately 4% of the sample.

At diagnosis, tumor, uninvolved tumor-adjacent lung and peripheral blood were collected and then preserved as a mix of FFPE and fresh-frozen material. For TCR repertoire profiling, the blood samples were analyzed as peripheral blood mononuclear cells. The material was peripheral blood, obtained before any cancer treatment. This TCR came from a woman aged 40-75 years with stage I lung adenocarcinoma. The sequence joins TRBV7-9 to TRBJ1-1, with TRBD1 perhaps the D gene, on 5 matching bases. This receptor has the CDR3 CASLGGTEAFF. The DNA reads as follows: TGTGCCAGCCTGGGGGGCACTGAAGCTTTCTTT.